There are a few counts of the clone carrying this T cell receptor beta chain. Its target is unknown. The data belong to a study of T cells after yellow fever vaccination. Overall study results and limits: Reappearance after the booster was observed for most primary-vaccination clones (96% CD4, less than 90% CD8).

TCRdb reprocessed the 5' RACE reads via MiXCR and lists one record per CDR3 protein. The table has 150,000 to 200,000 distinct CDR3 sequences, about 11% seen once; the top ten hold 36%. The sequencing used CD8+ T cells sorted from PBMCs, collected 15 days after the yellow fever booster vaccination. The receptor comes from a young man who received the YFV17D yellow fever vaccine.

The DNA for the CDR3 is TGTGCCAGTAGTCCGGAGGCTCGGGGGTCTTGGGAGCAGTACTTC. It translates to CASSPEARGSWEQYF. V gene TRBV19 combines with J gene TRBJ2-7; maybe TRBD2 (6 bases). Germline assignment: CDR1 LNHDA and CDR2 SQIVND (reference sequence). The V and J ends lost 5 bases and 7 bases respectively, with 21 bases between them. The CDR3 extends over 15 amino acids.